This T cell receptor beta chain was recovered during a study of regulatory T cells in long-lasting Graves disease. V shed 5 bases and J 5 bases; nucleotides not matched to a gene: 3. The CDR3 loop spans 14 amino acids. CDR1 and CDR2 (germline): MNHEY, SVGEGT. Arm-PCR with iRepertoire HTBI primers amplified the CDR3 regions for these TCR beta libraries. In the authors' methods: Samples jointly harbored 60 to 70 TRBV and some 13 TRBJ segments. TCRdb re-derived calls from the multiplex PCR reads in MiXCR, one entry per CDR3 protein. The V and J calls come from TCRdb's annotation, not from the publication. The table lists 350,000 to 500,000 distinct CDR3 sequences, around 20% of them singletons. This clonotype was seen ten or more times. Its antigen remains unidentified. Study-wide results and caveats: Persistent patients shared more public clonotypes (roughly 2,500) than new patients (more than 900).

Regarding time point: persistent/refractory GD, antithyroid drugs over 5 years with positive TRAb. Following extraction of RNA from PBMCs, that RNA was used to make the TCR library. Patients came from an endocrinology department in Xi'an, China. The chain combines TRBV6-2 or TRBV6-3 with TRBJ2-7; TRBD2 matches at 13 bases. The material was peripheral blood mononuclear cells (PBMCs), obtained when the disease was refractory, from a patient treated with antithyroid drugs. The sequence derives from a female donor with Graves disease. The chain's CDR3 is CASSRLAGGNEQYF. The CDR3 DNA reads TGTGCCAGCAGTAGACTAGCGGGAGGCAACGAGCAGTACTTC.